Listed below are T cell receptor beta chains from one sample, sequenced in a study of blood T cell repertoires in COVID-19. The data were produced by immunoSEQ multiplex PCR, yet TCRdb's version contains in-frame clones alone and is incomplete. Of roughly 180,000 clones listed, 76% were seen once; the top ten hold around 8.9%. The sample taken for sequencing was peripheral blood. The receptors shown here come from a woman aged 45-65 years with active or convalescent COVID-19. CDR3s leave out the opening cysteine and the closing phenylalanine or tryptophan.

v_gene,CDR3aa
TRBV13,ASSFQGMYEQY
TRBV3-1/TRBV3-2,ASSQVLPSAGKNTQY
TRBV4-3,ASSQERGRGYT
TRBV10-3,AISAGSSGNTIY
TRBV19,ASSSQQGSPGANVLT
TRBV5-8,ASSRVGELSSYEQY
TRBV30,AWSVRMGTGVDGYT
TRBV19,ASSTDRGTTNEKLF
TRBV30,AWSVMGLTYEQY
TRBV7-3,ASSLYLGENYNEQF
TRBV5-1,ASSSLDRGKAYEQY
TRBV7-2,ASSTRTGYEQY
TRBV19,ASSRGRQGLGQPQH
TRBV27,ASKRELADYNEQF
TRBV28,ASSPRGQGVGGEKLF
TRBV7-2,ASSSRQGQTIYGYT
TRBV5-4,ASSRTSGHTGELF
TRBV27,ASSPKRAGGYTGELF
TRBV6-1,ASSDLEGSPTDTQY
TRBV4-2,ASSKDSQETQY
TRBV4-1,ASSQSETGLYEQY
TRBV10-3,AISGLAGDGADSYNEQF
TRBV7-6,ASSLTPQGDYEQY
TRBV7-3,ASSLAGTSVYNEQF
TRBV18,ASSQNYQGETQY
TRBV24-1,ATSEGIGRTGAYGYT
TRBV24-1,ATSDGASGVQETQY
TRBV29-1,SGVTGADQAF
TRBV19,ASSKTTYQETQY
TRBV30,AWSGGQVVRAF
TRBV5-5,ASSLQGAGYEQY
TRBV5-1,ASSLAGGRGTDTQY
TRBV5-1,ASSPGTSGGSRTQY
TRBV29-1,SVDTPGGAGLLSTDTQY
TRBV30,AWSPGQGRQY
TRBV6-6,ASTQGRSSGANVLT
TRBV6-5,ASSSTGTIETQY
TRBV6-5,ASTRQGVTF
TRBV6-1,ASSDPLDSEAF
TRBV3-1/TRBV3-2,ASSRSRGANQPQH
TRBV4-2,ASSQDWVGSGAPGALTSQETQY
TRBV4-3,ASSQDRGLGNTIY
TRBV7-3,ASSFSGGAEETQY
TRBV19,ASTDSGTGQEKLF
TRBV25-1,ASSEWTGHEQY